This T cell receptor beta chain was sequenced during a study of T-cell memory formation after mild COVID-19. Study-wide context: Across donors, TCR clusters were largely donor specific.

In this sample, this clonotype turned up a few times. Looked up from germline, CDR1 is SGHRS and CDR2 is YFSETQ. The CDR3 is 12 amino acids. The V end lost 2 bases, the J end lost 10 bases, and 11 bases lay between the germline ends. TCRdb used MiXCR to reprocess the 5' RACE reads, holding one entry per CDR3 protein. Of around 370,000 distinct CDR3 sequences in the sample, around 21% are singletons; the top ten hold 12%. The chain combines TRBV5-1 with TRBJ2-3; either TRBD1 or TRBD2 may supply D (5 bases each). Sequences were obtained from PBMCs or a T cell subset sorted from them (not recorded which). The TCR comes from an adult woman who had mild COVID-19 (a few samples of this study predate the infection). Cell type and time point are not known. The CDR3 here is CASSFDLGAQYF. The CDR3 nucleotides are TGCGCCAGCAGCTTTGACCTGGGGGCGCAGTATTTT.